These 6 T cell receptor beta chains were all obtained from the same sample, sequenced in a study of blood T cells in healthy people across ages. For the second PCR, which ran for roughly 6 to 12 cycles, a sample-barcoded 5' primer and a J-beta primer mix were used. Each CDR3 protein gets one entry after TCRdb re-called the 5' RACE reads with MiXCR. The table shows about 1.1 million distinct CDR3 sequences, with approximately 38% occurring only once. Sequencing was performed on blood. The receptors come from a man between 18 and 29 years old in good health.

This clonotype came up a few times. The V call is TRBV20-1, the J call TRBJ1-5, with TRBD1 as a possible D gene (5 bases). CDR3 length: 15 residues. Deletions cut 2 bases from V and 3 bases from J, with 14 bases between. Germline CDR1 DFQATT, CDR2 SNEGSKA (reference sequence). CDR3 loop: CSARSPTEVNQPQHF. CDR3 nucleotide sequence: TGCAGTGCTAGAAGTCCGACAGAAGTCAATCAGCCCCAGCATTTT.

This clonotype was counted once. The chain employs TRBV7-3 and TRBJ2-1; TRBD2 might be the D (5 bases). Germline loops: CDR1 SGHTA, CDR2 FQGTGA. V was cut by 1 base and J by 7 bases, with 14 bases left in between. CDR3 size: 15 residues. CDR3 nucleotides: TGTGCCAGCAGCTTAAGCAGAGGATCGGGGAATGAGCAGTTCTTC. It is translated as CASSLSRGSGNEQFF.

Regarding this clonotype: Germline and junction disagree at one end, which may indicate a read error. CDR3 loop: CASSVALTDTQYF. The CDR3, as DNA: TGTGCCAGCAGCGTAGCGCTGACAGATACGCAGTATTTT. This chain links TRBV7-6 with TRBJ2-3; tentative D call: TRBD2 (5 bases). The CDR3 spans 13 residues. The germline V gene has CDR1 SGHVS and CDR2 FNYEAQ.

The chain carries TRBV20-1 and TRBJ2-1, with no clear D. The CDR3 sequence is 13 residues long. Germline assignment: CDR1 DFQATT and CDR2 SNEGSKA (reference sequence). The V and J ends lost 6 bases and 7 bases respectively, with 16 bases between them. Written as DNA, the CDR3 is TGCAGTGCAAAAAACCCCGGGCTAAATGAGCAGTTCTTC. It codes for CSAKNPGLNEQFF.

This rearrangement joins TRBV4-2 to TRBJ2-5, with D possibly matching TRBD2 (5 bases). CDR3 length equals 16 residues. With 5 bases removed from V and 5 bases from J, the gap between germline ends came to 21 bases. Germline V gene data show CDR1 as LGHNA and CDR2 as YNFKEQ. CDR3 protein: CASSDSPGLAGETQYF. The CDR3 bases are TGTGCCAGCAGCGATAGCCCCGGACTGGCTGGTGAGACCCAGTACTTC.

This clonotype was counted only a few times. The CDR3 loop reads CASSKVGRRHTQYF. The CDR3 coding sequence is TGTGCCAGCAGCAAAGTGGGGCGGAGGCATACGCAGTATTTT. The chain uses TRBV21-1 and TRBJ2-3; whether TRBD1, the table's D call, matches the DNA was not checked. TRBV21-1 is a listed pseudogene. The CDR3 totals 14 residues.